This entry concerns a single T cell receptor beta chain. CDR3 length: 17 amino acids. Between the trimmed V and J ends, which lost 4 bases and 3 bases, there was a span of 19 bases. The germline gives CDR1 SGHVS, CDR2 FQNEAQ. The source of the sample is a study of blood T cell repertoires in COVID-19. The data were produced by immunoSEQ multiplex PCR, yet TCRdb's version contains in-frame clones alone and is incomplete. The sample records 200,000 to 250,000 clones, around four fifths being singletons. The sample taken for sequencing was peripheral blood. V gene TRBV7-8 combines with J gene TRBJ1-3, with D perhaps TRBD1 (5 bases). This sequence originates from a woman aged 60-75 years who had recovered from COVID-19. CDR3 amino acids: CASSSQVAPKLGNTIYF. In DNA, the CDR3 is TGTGCCAGCAGCTCACAGGTCGCGCCAAAGCTTGGAAACACCATATATTTT. Together with reference TRBV7-8 and TRBJ1-3, the CDR3 gives the full variable domain: GAGVSQSPRYKVAKRGQDVALRCDPISGHVSLFWYQQALGQGPEFLTYFQNEAQLDKSGLPSDRFFAERPEGSVSTLKIQRTQQEDSAVYLCASSSQVAPKLGNTIYFGEGSWLTVV.